This passage covers 30 T cell receptor beta chains from one sample sequenced in a study of T cell responses to AZD1222 COVID-19 vaccine. Here immunoSEQ multiplex PCR was the method, and the copy in TCRdb shows in-frame clones only, minus some. The table shows roughly 80,000 clones, with about nine tenths occurring only once. The sample consisted of peripheral blood, taken on day 0 of AZD1222 vaccination. All receptors come from an adult in good health.

This clone was picked up a small number of times. The genes are TRBV3-1 (or the pseudogene TRBV3-2) and TRBJ2-7, with D unclear. Germline CDR1 and CDR2: LGHDT and YNNKEL (reference sequence). The CDR3 runs to 14 residues. Trimming shortened V by 4 bases and J by 2 bases, and 12 bases separated the two germline ends. The CDR3 sequence is CASSPSSGTYEQYF. CDR3 in DNA: TGTGCCAGCAGCCCATCGTCAGGAACCTACGAGCAGTACTTC.

The rearrangement uses TRBV5-5 and TRBJ1-2; D remains unclear. The CDR3 is 11 amino acids. V lost 3 bases, J lost 4 bases, and 4 bases lay in between. Germline CDR1 SGHKS, CDR2 YYEKEE (reference sequence). CDR3 loop: CASSSTYGYTF. The DNA of the CDR3 is TGTGCCAGCAGCTCAACCTATGGCTACACCTTC.

This clone was detected a few times. The J gene is TRBJ2-7, the V gene TRBV6-2 or TRBV6-3; maybe TRBD2 (5 bases). V lost 0 bases, J lost 5 bases, and 17 bases lay in between. Germline CDR1 and CDR2: MNHEY and SVGEGT. The CDR3 is made up of 16 amino acids. The CDR3 loop is CASSYSQDSVVNEQYF. The CDR3 bases are TGTGCCAGCAGTTACTCGCAGGATAGCGTAGTAAACGAGCAGTACTTC.

This clone appeared a single time. J is TRBJ2-1 and V is TRBV7-9, with TRBD1 matching over 8 bases. CDR3 length: 13 amino acids. V was clipped by 6 bases and J by 8 bases; unmatched bases: 6. Germline CDR1 and CDR2: SEHNR and FQNEAQ (reference sequence). Here the CDR3 DNA reads TGTGCCAGCAGTTGGACAGGGTACGATGAGCAGTTCTTC. Protein product: CASSWTGYDEQFF.

The chain recombines TRBV9 with TRBJ1-3; possibly TRBD1 for D (6 bases). The CDR3 is made up of 15 amino acids. Germline V gene lookup returns CDR1 SGDLS and CDR2 YYNGEE. V lost 2 bases and J 2 bases, leaving 11 bases between the germline ends. CDR3 sequence (DNA): TGTGCCAGCAGCGTCGCCCCAGGGGCTGGAAACACCATATATTTT. This gives the protein CASSVAPGAGNTIYF. The full variable domain, its missing parts supplied by reference TRBV9 and TRBJ1-3, is DSGVTQTPKHLITATGQRVTLRCSPRSGDLSVYWYQQSLDQGLQFLIQYYNGEERAKGNILERFSAQQFPDLHSELNLSSLELGDSALYFCASSVAPGAGNTIYFGEGSWLTVV.

The V gene is TRBV11-3, the J gene TRBJ2-4; D is possibly TRBD2 (6 bases). The V end lost 2 bases, the J end lost 8 bases, and 10 bases lay between the germline ends. This CDR3 region has 13 residues. The germline V gene encodes CDR1 SGHNT and CDR2 YENEEA. CDR3 sequence reads: CASSLSTGDIQYF. The CDR3 DNA reads as TGTGCCAGCAGCTTAAGCACGGGAGACATTCAGTACTTC.

V and J are TRBV6-1 and TRBJ1-5, with D tentatively TRBD1 (5 bases). CDR1 and CDR2 (germline): MNHNS, SASEGT. CDR3 length: 17 residues. V shed 4 bases and J shed 5 bases, with 21 bases lying between them. CDR3 residues: CASSVRESVLIHQPQHF. The DNA of the CDR3 is TGTGCCAGCAGTGTCAGGGAATCCGTTCTCATTCATCAGCCCCAGCATTTT.

V and J are TRBV15 and TRBJ2-1; D gene uncertain. Germline CDR1 is LNHNV and CDR2 is YYDKDF (reference sequence). The CDR3 consists of 14 residues. With 1 base removed from V and 7 bases from J, the gap between germline ends came to 11 bases. The CDR3 here is CATSRGGRKNEQFF. CDR3 coding DNA: TGTGCCACCAGCAGAGGCGGTAGGAAAAATGAGCAGTTCTTC.

The V gene is TRBV5-1, the J gene TRBJ1-3; D remains ambiguous. In germline, CDR1 is SGHRS, CDR2 YFSETQ. The CDR3 covers 14 residues. V lost 4 bases to trimming and J lost 0 bases, with 8 bases between them. The CDR3 spells CASSSQSSGNTIYF. The CDR3 nucleotides are TGCGCCAGCAGCAGTCAAAGCTCTGGAAACACCATATATTTT.

The J gene is TRBJ1-1, the V gene TRBV6-2 or TRBV6-3; 9 bases match TRBD1. The germline CDR1 and CDR2 sequences are MNHEY and SVGEGT. This CDR3 has 16 residues. J gave up 4 bases and V 4 bases, and 10 bases lay outside the gene matches. CDR3 coding DNA: TGTGCCAGCAGTTCGGACAGGGGACGTGGGAGCACTGAAGCTTTCTTT. Its protein is CASSSDRGRGSTEAFF.

The CDR3 loop is CASGIRPQHF. The CDR3 coding sequence is TGTGCCAGCGGGATCAGGCCCCAGCATTTT. The chain joins TRBV6-5 to TRBJ1-5, with D hard to call. The germline V gene has CDR1 MNHEY and CDR2 SVGAGI. The CDR3 consists of 10 residues. Trimming removed 8 bases at V and 9 bases at J, with 8 bases between.

The V call is TRBV6-5, the J call TRBJ1-2, with D perhaps matching TRBD1 (5 bases). Trimming left V 4 bases short and J 0 bases short, with 9 bases between. Germline V gene lookup returns CDR1 MNHEY and CDR2 SVGAGI. The CDR3 covers 14 residues. Here the CDR3 DNA reads TGTGCCAGCAGTTCCTTGACAGCTAACTATGGCTACACCTTC. Its translation: CASSSLTANYGYTF.

The chain carries TRBV13 and TRBJ2-5; 7 bases fit TRBD2. This CDR3 is built from 13 residues. Germline V gene lookup returns CDR1 PRHDT and CDR2 FYEKMQ (reference sequence). After removal of 4 bases from V and 6 bases from J, the junction contained 5 bases not matched to a gene. CDR3 sequence: CASSSRGWKTQYF. CDR3 coding DNA: TGTGCCAGCAGCTCGCGGGGGTGGAAGACCCAGTACTTC.

The chain combines TRBV4-1 with TRBJ2-5; D gene ambiguous. The CDR3 consists of 15 residues. Germline CDR1 and CDR2: MGHRA and YSYEKL. Trimming removed 0 bases at V and 5 bases at J, with 13 bases between. The CDR3 spells CASSQDRLRLETQYF. The CDR3 nucleotides read TGCGCCAGCAGCCAAGATCGATTGAGGTTGGAGACCCAGTACTTC.

CDR3 nucleotide sequence: TGTGCCAGCAGCTACAACAGGGGGGTCGAACCTGAAGCTTTCTTT. Amino acids: CASSYNRGVEPEAFF. V usage is TRBV7-2 and J usage is TRBJ1-1; TRBD1 aligns across 8 bases. Trimming removed 4 bases from V and 6 bases from J; junction bases left unmatched: 10. Germline V gene sequence: CDR1 SGHTA, CDR2 FQGNSA. This CDR3 spans 15 amino acids. The variable domain in full, completed from reference TRBV7-2 and TRBJ1-1, reads GAGVSQSPSNKVTEKGKDVELRCDPISGHTALYWYRQSLGQGLEFLIYFQGNSAPDKSGLPSDRFSAERTGGSVSTLTIQRTQQEDSAVYLCASSYNRGVEPEAFFGQGTRLTVV.

This clone was seen a single time. The CDR3 bases are TGTGCCAGCAGCCGGGGCGACCCGGGCACCGGGGAGCTGTTTTTT. Its protein is CASSRGDPGTGELFF. The chain joins TRBV6-5 to TRBJ2-2, with D perhaps being TRBD1 or TRBD2 (5 bases each). Germline CDR1 is MNHEY and CDR2 is SVGAGI. This CDR3 is 15 amino acids long. V gave up 6 bases and J gave up 4 bases, with 15 bases separating them.

The chain links TRBV13 to TRBJ1-2, with D possibly TRBD1 on 5 matching bases. Between the trimmed V and J ends, which lost 2 bases and 0 bases, there was a span of 7 bases. There are 14 residues in the CDR3. The V gene's germline CDR1 is PRHDT and CDR2 FYEKMQ (reference sequence). CDR3 sequence: CASSLRGANYGYTF. Here the CDR3 DNA reads TGTGCCAGCAGCTTAAGAGGGGCTAACTATGGCTACACCTTC.

CDR3 in amino acids: CASSYPGREDSGYTF. In DNA form, the CDR3 reads TGTGCCAGCAGTTACCCCGGCAGGGAAGACTCGGGCTACACCTTC. V usage is TRBV6-2 or TRBV6-3 and J usage is TRBJ1-2; D might be TRBD1 (5 bases). Deletions cut 2 bases from V and 8 bases from J, with 18 bases between. Per the germline V gene, CDR1 is MNHEY and CDR2 is SVGEGT. This CDR3 region has 15 residues.

The genes are TRBV19 and TRBJ1-1; 7 bases line up with TRBD1. Germline CDR1 and CDR2: LNHDA and SQIVND (reference sequence). The CDR3 runs 14 residues. V lost 6 bases and J lost 8; bases outside the gene matches: 12. This CDR3 is CASRGGQRGEEAFF. CDR3 bases: TGTGCCAGTAGGGGGGGACAGAGGGGTGAGGAAGCTTTCTTT.

Here the CDR3 reads CASSPTGYPNQPQHF. CDR3 bases: TGTGCCAGCAGCCCGACAGGATATCCCAATCAGCCCCAGCATTTT. The chain recombines TRBV5-8 with TRBJ1-5; D possibly corresponds to TRBD1 (6 bases). CDR3 length: 15 residues. Germline CDR1 SGHTS, CDR2 YDEGEE. Trimming removed 4 bases at V and 3 bases at J, with 14 bases between.

About this clone: A junction boundary mismatches the germline segment, possibly from a read error. The chain combines TRBV9 with TRBJ1-4; tentatively, D is TRBD1 (6 bases). This CDR3 spans 15 amino acids. Germline CDR1 SGDLS, CDR2 YYNGEE. The CDR3 sequence is CTSSEYPDRREKLFF. The CDR3 region has the DNA TGTACCAGCAGCGAGTACCCGGACAGAAGAGAAAAACTGTTTTTT.

This chain joins TRBV6-6 and TRBJ2-7; 7 nucleotides align to TRBD2. This CDR3 comprises 13 residues. Germline CDR1 reads MNHNY; CDR2 reads SVGAGI (reference sequence). V shed 5 bases, J shed 3 bases, and the junction held 4 bases outside the gene matches. The CDR3 reads CASSAPGGYEQYF. The CDR3 DNA reads TGTGCCAGCAGTGCTCCGGGAGGCTACGAGCAGTACTTC.

This rearrangement joins TRBV27 to TRBJ1-5; TRBD1 agrees at 10 bases. Trimming took 8 bases from V and 7 from J; bases not matched to a gene: 20. Germline assignment: CDR1 MNHEY and CDR2 SMNVEV (reference sequence). CDR3 length equals 18 residues. CDR3 residues: CASGEWRTGTGAGQPQHF. CDR3 sequence (DNA): TGTGCCAGCGGGGAATGGCGTACCGGGACAGGGGCTGGCCAGCCCCAGCATTTT.

J is TRBJ1-2 and V is TRBV6-5; TRBD1 aligns across 9 bases. The CDR3 runs to 14 residues. V gave up 0 bases and J gave up 8 bases; unmatched junction bases: 4. CDR1 is MNHEY and CDR2 is SVGAGI in the germline V gene. CDR3 residues: CASSYSGTGNGYTF. DNA for the CDR3: TGTGCCAGCAGTTACTCCGGGACAGGGAACGGCTACACCTTC.

This chain links TRBV11-2 with TRBJ1-4; D is possibly TRBD1 (5 bases). Trimming stripped 5 bases from V and 5 bases from J, with 15 bases between. The CDR3 runs to 15 residues. Germline CDR1 and CDR2: SGHAT and FQNNGV. The DNA for the CDR3 is TGTGCCAGCAGCCCCTCAGACAGCGAGAATGAAAAACTGTTTTTT. Amino acids: CASSPSDSENEKLFF.

This clone was seen only once. The chain has TRBV7-2 and TRBJ2-7; D tentatively fits TRBD1 or TRBD2 (5 bases each). This CDR3 is 17 amino acids long. Trimming cost V 6 bases and J 1 base, with 22 bases left between them. The germline V gene encodes CDR1 SGHTA and CDR2 FQGNSA. For the CDR3, the DNA is TGTGCCAGCAGACCCGTCCCCGGGACGGGAAAATCCTACGAGCAGTACTTC. It codes for CASRPVPGTGKSYEQYF.

This clone has only one observation. The chain is built from TRBV6-1 and TRBJ1-5; 7 bases are shared with TRBD1. V gave up 2 bases and J gave up 4 bases; unmatched junction bases: 5. CDR3 length: 15 amino acids. CDR1 is MNHNS, CDR2 SASEGT, per germline. CDR3 in DNA: TGTGCCAGCAGTGAACTCGGACAGGCGAATCAGCCCCAGCATTTT. The encoded protein is CASSELGQANQPQHF.

The CDR3 DNA is TGTGCCTGGAGTGTTATCCAGCAGGGGGACGAAAAACTGTTTTTT. Encoded protein: CAWSVIQQGDEKLFF. The chain recombines TRBV30 with TRBJ1-4; 7 nucleotides agree with TRBD1. The CDR3 sequence is 15 residues long. Germline CDR1 and CDR2: GTSNPN and SVGIG (reference sequence). Germline trimming cut 0 bases from V and 8 bases from J; bases unmatched to any gene: 9.

V gene TRBV4-1 combines with J gene TRBJ1-3; D perhaps matches TRBD1 (5 bases). Trimming removed 4 bases at V and 0 bases at J, with 16 bases between. CDR1 is MGHRA and CDR2 is YSYEKL in the germline V gene. CDR3 size: 17 residues. DNA for the CDR3: TGCGCCAGCAGCCCCGACCCGGGGCAGAGCTCTGGAAACACCATATATTTT. Amino acid sequence: CASSPDPGQSSGNTIYF.

J is TRBJ1-3 and V is TRBV6-1; D may be TRBD1 (5 bases). CDR3 length: 14 residues. Trimming left V 2 bases short and J 4 bases short, with 9 bases between. Germline V gives CDR1 MNHNS, CDR2 SASEGT. The CDR3 bases are TGTGCCAGCAGTGAACAAGGGGCAGGAAACACCATATATTTT. This translates into CASSEQGAGNTIYF.